A selection of T cell receptor beta chains follows, all from one sample in a study of shared clonotypes between healthy human individuals. Using immunoSEQ multiplex PCR, the repertoire was profiled, and TCRdb retains in-frame clones only, with some absent. The sample has some 800,000 clones, over 90% seen once. Sequencing was done on a sample of naive CD8+ T cells sorted from blood. The receptor source for this set is a man aged 25-45 years in good health. Both conserved end residues are part of each CDR3. The D gene is left open where the match is weak. Clone sizes are given selectively: once, few, many, or a class where the clone is expanded.

v_gene	d_gene	j_gene	abundance	CDR3nt	CDR3aa
TRBV2	.	TRBJ1-1	.	TGTGCCACATTGGACAGCGGCTACGCTGAAGCTTTCTTT	CATLDSGYAEAFF
TRBV5-4	.	TRBJ2-1	once	TGTGCCAGCAGCTTGGACGCCGACAATGAGCAGTTCTTC	CASSLDADNEQFF
TRBV15	.	TRBJ2-1	.	TGTGCCACCAGCACGCCCAGGGACAATGAGCAGTTCTTC	CATSTPRDNEQFF
TRBV9	.	TRBJ1-5	.	TGTGCCAGCAGCGCAAGCGGGAGTCAGCCCCAGCATTTT	CASSASGSQPQHF
TRBV5-6	.	TRBJ2-5	.	TGTGCCAGCAGCCCAAAGCGTAGCGTGGACCAAGAGACCCAGTACTTC	CASSPKRSVDQETQYF
TRBV6-5	.	TRBJ2-7	.	TGTGCCAGCAGTTTTCAGGGGAGCTACGAGCAGTACTTC	CASSFQGSYEQYF
TRBV6-5	.	TRBJ2-1	.	TGTGCCAGCAGTTACTCGAGGGATTCGAAATACAATGAGCAGTTCTTC	CASSYSRDSKYNEQFF
TRBV5-1	.	TRBJ2-1	once	TGCGCCAGCAGCTTGGCGGACCAAGACGCGGAGCAGTTCTTC	CASSLADQDAEQFF
TRBV29-1	TRBD2	TRBJ2-1	.	TGCAGCGTCGCCCAGCGGGAGGATGAGCAGTTCTTC	CSVAQREDEQFF
TRBV27	.	TRBJ2-1	.	TGTGCCAGCAGTCCGTCGGAGGGTAATGAGCAGTTCTTC	CASSPSEGNEQFF
TRBV7-2	TRBD1	TRBJ2-3	.	TGTGCCAGCAGCTCGGGACAGTTCGCGTATTTT	CASSSGQFAYF
TRBV10-2	.	TRBJ2-2	.	TGCGCCAGCTCAATCAGCGAGAGCGGGGAGCTGTTTTTT	CASSISESGELFF
TRBV27	.	TRBJ2-1	.	TGTGCCAGCAGACCCAAGCCTGTTCCGTCCTACAATGAGCAGTTCTTC	CASRPKPVPSYNEQFF
TRBV5-1	.	TRBJ2-2	once	TGCGCCAGCAGCGTAGACACCTACACCGGGGAGCTGTTTTTT	CASSVDTYTGELFF
TRBV6-5	.	TRBJ2-4	.	TGTGCCAGCAGTACCAAACTAGCCAAAAACATTCAGTACTTC	CASSTKLAKNIQYF
TRBV7-9	.	TRBJ2-6	.	TGTGCCAGCAGACGGGGGTCTGGGGCCAACGTCCTGACTTTC	CASRRGSGANVLTF
TRBV6-4	.	TRBJ2-2	.	TGTGCCAGCAGTGCCTACGTCACAGGCGGGGAGCTGTTTTTT	CASSAYVTGGELFF
TRBV27	.	TRBJ2-7	.	TGTGCCAGCAGTTTGAGGGGGTCGAGCTCCTACGAGCAGTACTTC	CASSLRGSSSYEQYF
TRBV6-5	.	TRBJ1-1	.	TGTGCCAGCAGGCCCGGGAAGATGAACACTGAAGCTTTCTTT	CASRPGKMNTEAFF
TRBV11-2	.	TRBJ2-1	once	TGTGCCAGCAGCTTAGATTTTGGCGCGGGGTCAACCTACAATGAGCAGTTCTTC	CASSLDFGAGSTYNEQFF
TRBV7-7	TRBD2	TRBJ2-3	once	TGTGCCAGCAGCCGCAGCGGGAGCGTCGCAGATACGCAGTATTTT	CASSRSGSVADTQYF
TRBV5-8	TRBD1	TRBJ1-5	.	TGTGCCAGCAGCAACAACGACAGGGTTGACAATCAGCCCCAGCATTTT	CASSNNDRVDNQPQHF
TRBV7-9	.	TRBJ2-7	.	TGTGCCAGCAGCTTAGTCAGCTCCGCGGGCCCGTACGAGCAGTACTTC	CASSLVSSAGPYEQYF
TRBV27	TRBD2	TRBJ2-1	.	TGTGCCAGCACGGGACTAGCGAATGAGCAGTTCTTC	CASTGLANEQFF
TRBV19	TRBD2	TRBJ2-1	.	TGTGCCAGTAGACCGCTAGCGGAAAATCCGTACAATGAGCAGTTCTTC	CASRPLAENPYNEQFF
TRBV9	TRBD1	TRBJ1-2	.	TGTGCCAGCAGCTCCGACGGGACAGGGGGCGTCTATGGCTACACCTTC	CASSSDGTGGVYGYTF
TRBV6-6	.	TRBJ1-5	.	TGTGCCAGCAGTTACCGGCCCCAGCATTTT	CASSYRPQHF
TRBV12-5	.	TRBJ2-1	.	TGTGCTAGTGTTCTGGACGGCCACAATGAGCAGTTCTTC	CASVLDGHNEQFF
TRBV27	.	TRBJ1-4	.	TGTGCCAGCAGTAGAAGACACTCAACTAATGAAAAACTGTTTTTT	CASSRRHSTNEKLFF
TRBV28	TRBD1	TRBJ2-1	.	TGTGCCAGCAGCACAAACACCGGGACAGGACTCTACAATGAGCAGTTCTTC	CASSTNTGTGLYNEQFF
TRBV10-3	TRBD1	TRBJ2-7	.	TGTGCCATCAGTGAGTCGGAGAACAGGGGGCGCGAGCAGTACTTC	CAISESENRGREQYF
TRBV6-6	.	TRBJ2-7	.	TGTGCCAGCAGTTACTCGCTGGGTTGGGAGCAGTACTTC	CASSYSLGWEQYF
TRBV29-1	.	TRBJ2-1	.	TGCAGCGTTGAAGATTACCCCGATGAGCAGTTCTTC	CSVEDYPDEQFF
TRBV29-1	TRBD1	TRBJ1-1	once	TGCAGCGTTCAGGGGGACACTGAAGCTTTCTTT	CSVQGDTEAFF
TRBV9	TRBD1	TRBJ1-1	.	TGTGCCAGCAGCTCAGGGGGGGCTGAAGCTTTCTTT	CASSSGGAEAFF
TRBV7-3	.	TRBJ2-1	.	TGTGCCAGCAGCTCGGGATACGGCAATGAGCAGTTCTTC	CASSSGYGNEQFF
TRBV4-1	TRBD1	TRBJ1-5	.	TGCGCCAGCAGCCAAGAAAAGACAGGGTATCTTCTCCCCCAGCATTTT	CASSQEKTGYLLPQHF
TRBV27	TRBD1	TRBJ1-2	.	TGTGCCAGCAGTTCACCGGGACAGGGGGCTTATGGCTACACCTTC	CASSSPGQGAYGYTF
TRBV28	TRBD2	TRBJ2-3	.	TGTGCCAGCAGTTTGGGGACTAGATGGGGGGTGGCAGATACGCAGTATTTT	CASSLGTRWGVADTQYF
TRBV9	.	TRBJ2-3	.	TGTGCCAGCAGCGTAGAGCCAGGGGCCACAGATACGCAGTATTTT	CASSVEPGATDTQYF
TRBV9	.	TRBJ1-1	.	TGTGCCAGCGGACCCAGCGCGGCTTTCTTT	CASGPSAAFF
TRBV4-3	TRBD1	TRBJ2-1	.	TGCGCCAGCAGCCAAGGTGCCGCATCCAGGCCGGGACAGAACTACAATGAGCAGTTCTTC	CASSQGAASRPGQNYNEQFF
TRBV5-1	TRBD1	TRBJ2-1	few	TGCGCCAGCAGCCCATACAGGGGGCGCGATGAGCAGTTCTTC	CASSPYRGRDEQFF
TRBV11-1	TRBD2	TRBJ2-1	.	TGTGCCAGCAGCCCAAGTCCCGGGACTAGCGGGAGAGGTGAGCAGTTCTTC	CASSPSPGTSGRGEQFF